This T cell receptor (beta chain) was identified in a study of human T cells and chemical hapten exposure. CDR1 SGHRS and CDR2 YFSETQ come from the germline V gene. The CDR3 runs to 17 residues. The V gene lost 1 base and the J gene lost 6 bases, with 21 bases spanning the gap. Time point given: patch test 1, 2 weeks after DPC sensitization. The treatment denotes: therapeutic diphenylcyclopropenone sensitization with weekly scalp DPC. This clonotype was recorded many times. One entry per CDR3 protein, called by TCRdb with MiXCR from the RACE reads. The table lists tens of thousands of distinct CDR3 sequences, approximately 8% of them singletons, with 1.5% to 1.7% in the top ten.

The gene calls are TRBV5-1 and TRBJ2-3; a possible D gene is TRBD1 (5 bases). The clonotype originates from a woman in her thirties with alopecia areata. Some clones in this sample may be carry-over from other donors' samples. The sample consisted of whole blood, taken in connection with sensitization to the hapten diphenylcyclopropenone (DPC). CDR3 coding DNA: TGCGCCAGCAGCTTGTACGGGCCGCAGGGCGCACAGGATACGCAGTATTTT. The encoded protein is CASSLYGPQGAQDTQYF.